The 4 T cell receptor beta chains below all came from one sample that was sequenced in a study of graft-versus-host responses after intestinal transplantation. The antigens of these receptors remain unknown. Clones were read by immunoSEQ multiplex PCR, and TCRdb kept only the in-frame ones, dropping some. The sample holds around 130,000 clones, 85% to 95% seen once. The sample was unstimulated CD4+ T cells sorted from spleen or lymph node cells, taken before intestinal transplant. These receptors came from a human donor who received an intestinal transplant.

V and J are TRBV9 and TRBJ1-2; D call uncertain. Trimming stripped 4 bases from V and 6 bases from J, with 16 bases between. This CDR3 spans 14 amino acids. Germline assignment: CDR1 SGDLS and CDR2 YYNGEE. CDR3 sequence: CASSPSMASNGYTF. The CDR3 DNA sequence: TGTGCCAGCAGCCCGTCCATGGCGTCCAATGGCTACACCTTC.

CDR3 protein: CASSYEGARAYTF. As DNA, the CDR3 is TGTGCCAGCAGTTACGAGGGGGCACGTGCCTACACCTTC. This chain links TRBV6-5 with TRBJ1-2; 7 bases fit TRBD1. V shed 2 bases, J shed 10 bases, and the junction held 7 bases outside the gene matches. Germline V gives CDR1 MNHEY, CDR2 SVGAGI. The CDR3 loop spans 13 amino acids.

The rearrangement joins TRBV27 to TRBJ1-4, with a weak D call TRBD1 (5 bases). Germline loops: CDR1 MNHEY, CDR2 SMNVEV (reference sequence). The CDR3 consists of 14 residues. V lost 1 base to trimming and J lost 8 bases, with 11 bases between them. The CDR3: CASSLWGVNEKLFF. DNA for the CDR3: TGTGCCAGCAGTTTATGGGGGGTGAACGAAAAACTGTTTTTT.

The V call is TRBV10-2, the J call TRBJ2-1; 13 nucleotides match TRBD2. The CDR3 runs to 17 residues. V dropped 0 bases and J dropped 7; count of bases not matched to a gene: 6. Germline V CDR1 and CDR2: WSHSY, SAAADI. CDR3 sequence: CASSESWTSGGENEQFF. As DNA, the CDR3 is TGCGCCAGCAGTGAGTCCTGGACTAGCGGGGGCGAGAATGAGCAGTTCTTC.